The text below deals with one T cell receptor beta chain. The CDR3 totals 16 residues. V was clipped by 4 bases and J by 0 bases, with 16 bases between them. In germline, CDR1 is SGDLS, CDR2 YYNGEE. These data come from a study of cytomegalovirus exposure and HLA in healthy donors. The PCR was carried out with 60 Vbeta primers and 13 Jbeta primers. Clones were sequenced by immunoSEQ multiplex PCR, and TCRdb holds only the in-frame ones, with some missing. The sample includes approximately 170,000 clones, 75% of them seen just once. Material for sequencing was PBMCs. This clonotype was obtained from a male donor in good health and CMV-seronegative. The chain recombines TRBV9 with TRBJ1-2, with D uncertain. The CDR3 region has the DNA TGTGCCAGCAGCACCGAAAACAGAGCTTCTAACTATGGCTACACCTTC. It yields the protein CASSTENRASNYGYTF.